The sample holds a few counts of the clone carrying this T cell receptor (beta chain). The data were obtained in a study of early T cells in non-severe SARS-CoV-2 infection. The protocol attached unique molecular identifiers to individual cDNA molecules. TCRdb reprocessed the 5' RACE reads via MiXCR and lists one record per CDR3 protein. The sample has about 100,000 distinct CDR3 sequences, about 13% seen once. The CDR3 is made up of 19 amino acids. V was trimmed by 1 base and J by 5 bases, leaving 26 bases between them. Germline CDR1 MDHEN, CDR2 SYDVKM. The material sequenced was whole blood. The TCR sequence derives from an adult who was a healthcare worker with PCR-confirmed SARS-CoV-2 infection or an uninfected control (not recorded which). J is TRBJ2-5 and V is TRBV28, with TRBD2 as a possible D gene (6 bases). CDR3 bases: TGTGCCAGCAGTTTATTCCCCCAGCGGAGGGACCTCTCCGGGGAGACCCAGTACTTC. This translates into CASSLFPQRRDLSGETQYF.